This record looks at one TCR beta chain sequence and its context. The sample is drawn from a study of T cell responses to AZD1222 COVID-19 vaccine. Assay: immunoSEQ multiplex PCR; the TCRdb copy retains only in-frame clones and omits some. The sample records 100,000 to 120,000 clones, 70% to 90% being singletons. After removal of 1 base from V and 0 bases from J, the junction contained 6 bases not matched to a gene. Germline CDR1 SGHRS, CDR2 YFSETQ. The CDR3 contains 18 residues. The sequencing used peripheral blood, collected 28 days after the second AZD1222 dose. The gene calls are TRBV5-1 and TRBJ2-3; 12 bases line up with TRBD2. The clonotype originates from an adult who received the AZD1222 COVID-19 vaccine. The CDR3 nucleotides read TGCGCCAGCAGCTTGTTGGCTAGCGGGGGGGCTAGCACAGATACGCAGTATTTT. Its protein product is CASSLLASGGASTDTQYF.